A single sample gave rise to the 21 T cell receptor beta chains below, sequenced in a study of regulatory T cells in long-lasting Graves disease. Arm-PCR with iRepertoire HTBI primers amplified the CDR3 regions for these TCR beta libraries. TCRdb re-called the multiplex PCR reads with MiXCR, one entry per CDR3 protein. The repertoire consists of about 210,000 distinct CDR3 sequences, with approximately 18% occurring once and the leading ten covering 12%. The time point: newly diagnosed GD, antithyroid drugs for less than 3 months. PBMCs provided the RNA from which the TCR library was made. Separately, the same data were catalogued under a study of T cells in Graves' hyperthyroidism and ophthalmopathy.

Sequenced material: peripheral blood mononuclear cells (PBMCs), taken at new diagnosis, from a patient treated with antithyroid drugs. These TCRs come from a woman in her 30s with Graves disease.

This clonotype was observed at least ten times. CDR3 sequence: CASSVGSNQPQHF. In nucleotides, the CDR3 is TGTGCCAGCAGTGTCGGCTCCAATCAGCCCCAGCATTTT. This rearrangement joins TRBV9 to TRBJ1-5; no clear D gene. Germline V gene data show CDR1 as SGDLS and CDR2 as YYNGEE. The CDR3 is 13 amino acids. Trimming removed 5 bases from V and 3 bases from J, with 9 bases in between.

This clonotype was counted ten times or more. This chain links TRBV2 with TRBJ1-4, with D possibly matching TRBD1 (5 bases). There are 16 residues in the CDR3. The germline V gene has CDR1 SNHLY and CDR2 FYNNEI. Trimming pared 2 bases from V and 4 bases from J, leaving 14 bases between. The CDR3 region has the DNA TGTGCCAGCAGTGAATGGAAGGGGTTGGGTAATGAAAAACTGTTTTTT. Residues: CASSEWKGLGNEKLFF.

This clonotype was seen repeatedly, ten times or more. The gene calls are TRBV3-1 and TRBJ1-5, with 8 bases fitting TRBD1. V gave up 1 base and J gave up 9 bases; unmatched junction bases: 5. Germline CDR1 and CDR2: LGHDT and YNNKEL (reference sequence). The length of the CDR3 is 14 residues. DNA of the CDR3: TGTGCCAGCAGCCAAGGGGACAGGTTTAGGCCCCAGCATTTT. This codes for CASSQGDRFRPQHF. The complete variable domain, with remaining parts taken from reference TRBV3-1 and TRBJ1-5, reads DTAVSQTPKYLVTQMGNDKSIKCEQNLGHDTMYWYKQDSKKFLKIMFSYNNKELIINETVPNRFSPKSPDKAHLNLHINSLELGDSAVYFCASSQGDRFRPQHFGDGTRLSIL.

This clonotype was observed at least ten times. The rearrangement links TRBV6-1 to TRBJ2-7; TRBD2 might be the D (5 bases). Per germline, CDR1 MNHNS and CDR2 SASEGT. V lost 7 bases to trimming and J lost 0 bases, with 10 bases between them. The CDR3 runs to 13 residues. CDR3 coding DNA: TGTGCCAGCATGGAACTAGACTCCTACGAGCAGTACTTC. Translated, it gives CASMELDSYEQYF.

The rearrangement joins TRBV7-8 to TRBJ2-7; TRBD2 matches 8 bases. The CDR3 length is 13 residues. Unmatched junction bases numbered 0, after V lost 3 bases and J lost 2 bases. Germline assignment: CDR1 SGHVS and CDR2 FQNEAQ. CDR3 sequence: CASSFGGAYEQYF. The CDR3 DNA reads TGTGCCAGCAGCTTCGGGGGGGCCTACGAGCAGTACTTC.

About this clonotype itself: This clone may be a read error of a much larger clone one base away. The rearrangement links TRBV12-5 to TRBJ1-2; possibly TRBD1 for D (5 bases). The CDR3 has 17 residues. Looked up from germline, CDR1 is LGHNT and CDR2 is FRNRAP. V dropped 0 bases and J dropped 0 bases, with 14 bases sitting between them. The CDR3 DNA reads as TGTGCTAGTGGTTTGGTACTGGAAGAGACAGCTAACTATGGCTACACCTTC. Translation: CASGLVLEETANYGYTF. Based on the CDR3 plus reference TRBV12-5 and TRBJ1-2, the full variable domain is DARVTQTPRHKVTEMGQEVTMRCQPILGHNTVFWYRQTMMQGLELLAYFRNRAPLDDSGMPKDRFSAEMPDATLATLKIQPSEPRDSAVYFCASGLVLEETANYGYTFGSGTRLTVV.

CDR3 coding DNA: TGTGCCAGCAGCCAAGCTCAGGGGGCTGGTGAGCAGTTCTTC. This translates into CASSQAQGAGEQFF. The chain links TRBV4-2 to TRBJ2-1; 8 bases map to TRBD1. The CDR3 spans 14 residues. After removal of 1 base from V and 9 bases from J, the junction contained 5 bases not matched to a gene. The V gene's germline CDR1 is LGHNA and CDR2 YNFKEQ.

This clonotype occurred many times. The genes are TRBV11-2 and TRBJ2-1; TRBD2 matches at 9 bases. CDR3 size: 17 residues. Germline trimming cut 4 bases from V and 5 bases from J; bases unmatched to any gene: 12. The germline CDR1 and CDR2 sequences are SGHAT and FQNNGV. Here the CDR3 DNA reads TGTGCCAGCAGCTCCCAACCTACGGGACTAGCTGACAATGAGCAGTTCTTC. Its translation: CASSSQPTGLADNEQFF.

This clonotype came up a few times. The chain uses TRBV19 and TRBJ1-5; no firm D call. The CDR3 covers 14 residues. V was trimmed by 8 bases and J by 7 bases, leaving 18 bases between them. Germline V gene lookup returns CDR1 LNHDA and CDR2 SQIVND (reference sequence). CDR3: CASRAPRTGQPQHF. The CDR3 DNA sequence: TGTGCCAGTCGGGCCCCGAGGACGGGGCAGCCCCAGCATTTT. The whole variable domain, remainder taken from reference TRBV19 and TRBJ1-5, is DGGITQSPKYLFRKEGQNVTLSCEQNLNHDAMYWYRQDPGQGLRLIYYSQIVNDFQKGDIAEGYSVSREKKESFPLTVTSAQKNPTAFYLCASRAPRTGQPQHFGDGTRLSIL.

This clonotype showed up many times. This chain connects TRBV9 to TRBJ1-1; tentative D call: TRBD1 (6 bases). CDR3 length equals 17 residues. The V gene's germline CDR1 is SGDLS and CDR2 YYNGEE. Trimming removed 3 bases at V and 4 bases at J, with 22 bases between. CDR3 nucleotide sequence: TGTGCCAGCAGCGCGGGACCTGGGGGCCGTAGCTTCACTGAAGCTTTCTTT. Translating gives CASSAGPGGRSFTEAFF.

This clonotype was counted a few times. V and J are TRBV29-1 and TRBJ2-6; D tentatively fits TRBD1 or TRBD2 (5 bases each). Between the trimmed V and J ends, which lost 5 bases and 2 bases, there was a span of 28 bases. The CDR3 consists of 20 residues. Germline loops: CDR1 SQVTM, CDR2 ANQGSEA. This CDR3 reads CSVLPMGPKTPKAGANVLTF. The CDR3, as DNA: TGCAGCGTTCTTCCCATGGGACCTAAAACTCCCAAGGCTGGGGCCAACGTCCTGACTTTC.

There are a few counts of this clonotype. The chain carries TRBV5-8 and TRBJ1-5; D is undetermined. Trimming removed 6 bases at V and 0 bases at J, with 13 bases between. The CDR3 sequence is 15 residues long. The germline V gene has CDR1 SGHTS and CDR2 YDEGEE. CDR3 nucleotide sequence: TGTGCCAGCACCCTCCGGGGATGTAGCAATCAGCCCCAGCATTTT. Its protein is CASTLRGCSNQPQHF.

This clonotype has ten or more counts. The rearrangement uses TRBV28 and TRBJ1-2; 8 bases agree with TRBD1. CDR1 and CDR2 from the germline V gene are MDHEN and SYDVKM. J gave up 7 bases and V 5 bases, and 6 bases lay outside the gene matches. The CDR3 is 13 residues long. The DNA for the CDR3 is TGTGCCAGCAGTCCCAGTACAGGGGGTGGCTACACCTTC. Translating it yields CASSPSTGGGYTF.

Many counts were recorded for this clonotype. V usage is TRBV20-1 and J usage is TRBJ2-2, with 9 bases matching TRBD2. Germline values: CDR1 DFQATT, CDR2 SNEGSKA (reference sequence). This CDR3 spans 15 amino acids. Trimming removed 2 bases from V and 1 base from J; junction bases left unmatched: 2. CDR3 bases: TGCAGTGCTAGACCTAGCGGGAAGAACACCGGGGAGCTGTTTTTT. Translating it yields CSARPSGKNTGELFF.

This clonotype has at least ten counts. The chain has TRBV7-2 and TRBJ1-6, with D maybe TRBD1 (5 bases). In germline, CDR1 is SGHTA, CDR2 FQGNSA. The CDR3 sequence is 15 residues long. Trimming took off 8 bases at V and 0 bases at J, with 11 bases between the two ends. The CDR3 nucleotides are TGTGCCAGCCTTCGACAGACCTCCTATAATTCACCCCTCCACTTT. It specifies CASLRQTSYNSPLHF.

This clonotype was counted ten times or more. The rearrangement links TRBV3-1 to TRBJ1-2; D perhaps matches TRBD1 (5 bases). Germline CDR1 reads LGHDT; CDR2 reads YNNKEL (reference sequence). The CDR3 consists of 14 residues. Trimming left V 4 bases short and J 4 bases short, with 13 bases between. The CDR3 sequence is CASSRGTASYGYTF. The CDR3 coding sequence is TGTGCCAGCAGCCGCGGGACGGCGAGCTATGGCTACACCTTC. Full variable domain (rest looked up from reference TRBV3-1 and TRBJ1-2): DTAVSQTPKYLVTQMGNDKSIKCEQNLGHDTMYWYKQDSKKFLKIMFSYNNKELIINETVPNRFSPKSPDKAHLNLHINSLELGDSAVYFCASSRGTASYGYTFGSGTRLTVV.

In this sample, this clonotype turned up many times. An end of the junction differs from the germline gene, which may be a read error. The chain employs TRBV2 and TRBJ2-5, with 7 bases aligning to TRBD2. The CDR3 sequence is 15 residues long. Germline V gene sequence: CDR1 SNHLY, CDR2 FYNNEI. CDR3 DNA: TGTGCCAGCAGAGAAGGGACTATACCACAAGAGACCCAGTACTTC. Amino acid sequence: CASREGTIPQETQYF.

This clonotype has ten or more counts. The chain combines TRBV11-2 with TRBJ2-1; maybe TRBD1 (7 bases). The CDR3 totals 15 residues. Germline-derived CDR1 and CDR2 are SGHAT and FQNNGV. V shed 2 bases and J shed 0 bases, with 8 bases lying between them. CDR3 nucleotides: TGTGCCAGCAGCTTACAGGGGGGCTCCTACAATGAGCAGTTCTTC. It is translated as CASSLQGGSYNEQFF.

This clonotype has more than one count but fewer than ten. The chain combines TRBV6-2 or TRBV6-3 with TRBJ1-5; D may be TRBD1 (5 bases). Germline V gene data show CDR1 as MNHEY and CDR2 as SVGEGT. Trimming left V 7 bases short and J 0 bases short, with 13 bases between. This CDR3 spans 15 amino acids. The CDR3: CASTAGGHSNQPQHF. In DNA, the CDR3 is TGTGCCAGCACCGCGGGGGGTCATAGCAATCAGCCCCAGCATTTT.

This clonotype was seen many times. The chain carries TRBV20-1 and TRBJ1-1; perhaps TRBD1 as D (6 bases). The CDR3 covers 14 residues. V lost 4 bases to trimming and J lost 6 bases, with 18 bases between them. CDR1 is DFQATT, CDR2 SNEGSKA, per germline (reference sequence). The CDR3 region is CSATGGQFNPEAFF. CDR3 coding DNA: TGCAGTGCTACTGGAGGACAGTTCAATCCTGAAGCTTTCTTT.

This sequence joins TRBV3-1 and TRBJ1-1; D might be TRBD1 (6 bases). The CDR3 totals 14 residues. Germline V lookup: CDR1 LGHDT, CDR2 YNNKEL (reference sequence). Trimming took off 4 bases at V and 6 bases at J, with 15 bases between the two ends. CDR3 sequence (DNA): TGTGCCAGCAGCCCTGGGGGCGAGATAGCTGAAGCTTTCTTT. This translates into CASSPGGEIAEAFF.